Shown below are 15 T cell receptor beta chains from a single sample sequenced in a study of cytomegalovirus exposure and HLA in healthy donors. Use of 60 Vbeta and 13 Jbeta primers characterized the PCR. Libraries were prepared by immunoSEQ multiplex PCR; TCRdb keeps only in-frame clonotypes and omits some of them. The data show 100,000 to 150,000 clones, with around 68% seen just once and around 4% held by the top ten. Sequencing was performed on PBMCs. Receptors originate from a man aged 35 to 55 in good health and CMV-seropositive.

This clone was seen a handful of times. This chain links TRBV30 with TRBJ1-1; D uncertain. V lost 1 base to trimming and J lost 8 bases, with 11 bases between them. CDR1 GTSNPN and CDR2 SVGIG come from the germline V gene (reference sequence). The CDR3 spans 12 residues. The CDR3 DNA follows: TGTGCCTGGAGTGGGACTGACTCAGAAGCTTTCTTT. Amino acid sequence: CAWSGTDSEAFF.

In its sample, this clone was seen once. The chain links TRBV30 to TRBJ1-5; D is ambiguous. From germline, CDR1 is GTSNPN and CDR2 SVGIG (reference sequence). CDR3 length equals 14 residues. Trimming left V 0 bases short and J 3 bases short, with 9 bases between. CDR3 in DNA: TGTGCCTGGAGTGTAATGCGGGACAATCAGCCCCAGCATTTT. Translating gives CAWSVMRDNQPQHF.

The V gene is TRBV30, the J gene TRBJ2-1; 8 bases agree with TRBD1. V lost 1 base to trimming and J lost 4 bases; unmatched junction nucleotides: 9. The germline V gene encodes CDR1 GTSNPN and CDR2 SVGIG (reference sequence). The CDR3 runs 16 residues. The CDR3 spells CAWSGTGTGGYNEQFF. The CDR3 region has the DNA TGTGCCTGGAGTGGAACCGGGACAGGTGGTTACAATGAGCAGTTCTTC.

Only a few counts were recorded for this clone. CDR3 DNA sequence: TGTGCCTGGAGTGCGGGACAGGGAGATTCACCCCTCCACTTT. The encoded protein is CAWSAGQGDSPLHF. The chain carries TRBV30 and TRBJ1-6; 9 nucleotides align to TRBD1. The CDR3 spans 14 residues. The germline gives CDR1 GTSNPN, CDR2 SVGIG (reference sequence). V was pared by 1 base and J by 8 bases, with 3 bases of the junction left unmatched.

The CDR3 sequence: CASSVDRAEKLFF. DNA of the CDR3: TGTGCCAGCAGTGTGGACAGGGCTGAAAAACTGTTTTTT. The V and J genes are TRBV6-1 and TRBJ1-4; 8 bases map to TRBD1. The trim removed 4 bases at V and 7 bases at J, leaving 2 bases unmatched. CDR3 length equals 13 residues. Germline CDR1 reads MNHNS; CDR2 reads SASEGT.

The chain recombines TRBV19 with TRBJ2-7, with a tentative D call TRBD2 (5 bases). V lost 5 bases to trimming and J lost 6 bases, with 17 bases between them. Germline CDR1 and CDR2: LNHDA and SQIVND (reference sequence). CDR3 length: 14 residues. For the CDR3, the DNA is TGTGCCAGTAGTGTCTACTCTCAACTAGGCGAGCAGTACTTC. Translating gives CASSVYSQLGEQYF.

The chain carries TRBV6-5 and TRBJ2-2; 8 bases agree with TRBD1. The V and J ends lost 5 bases and 6 bases, in that order; junction bases with no gene match: 8. From germline, CDR1 is MNHEY and CDR2 SVGAGI. CDR3 length: 15 residues. For the CDR3, the DNA is TGTGCCAGCAGTCCGACAGGGGTTCAGTCCGGGGAGCTGTTTTTT. Translating it yields CASSPTGVQSGELFF.

The chain joins TRBV7-6 to TRBJ2-7, with a possible D match to TRBD1 (6 bases). Trimming took 5 bases from V and 3 from J, leaving 11 bases between them. This CDR3 contains 13 residues. CDR1 is SGHVS, CDR2 FNYEAQ, per germline. CDR3 loop: CASSDTGNYEQYF. The CDR3 DNA reads as TGTGCCAGCAGCGATACAGGGAACTACGAGCAGTACTTC. The full variable domain, its missing parts supplied by reference TRBV7-6 and TRBJ2-7, is GAGVSQSPRYKVTKRGQDVALRCDPISGHVSLYWYRQALGQGPEFLTYFNYEAQQDKSGLPNDRFSAERPEGSISTLTIQRTEQRDSAMYRCASSDTGNYEQYFGPGTRLTVT.

The rearrangement links TRBV9 to TRBJ1-2; 8 bases are shared with TRBD1. Germline V gene data show CDR1 as SGDLS and CDR2 as YYNGEE. The CDR3 sequence is 15 residues long. V lost 3 bases, J lost 1 base, and 5 bases stayed unmatched. CDR3 sequence: CASSEGTGNNYGYTF. CDR3 DNA: TGTGCCAGCAGCGAGGGGACAGGAAATAACTATGGCTACACCTTC.

On this clone itself: A read error may produce the germline difference seen at one junction end. Other DNA sequences of this sample code for an identical CDR3. This chain connects TRBV27 to TRBJ2-7, with 8 bases fitting TRBD2. Germline V gene lookup returns CDR1 MNHEY and CDR2 SMNVEV (reference sequence). The CDR3 loop spans 16 amino acids. In DNA form, the CDR3 reads TGTGCCAGCAGTTCTCCACGCGGGGGGACTCCCTACGAGCAGTATTTC. This gives the protein CASSSPRGGTPYEQYF.

J is TRBJ1-2 and V is TRBV6-5; 8 bases match TRBD1. Per the germline V gene, CDR1 is MNHEY and CDR2 is SVGAGI. V shed 4 bases, J shed 8 bases, and the junction held 9 bases outside the gene matches. The CDR3 is 14 residues long. The CDR3 nucleotides are TGTGCCAGCAGTTCTCCGGGACAGGTGGGAGGCTACACCTTC. Residues: CASSSPGQVGGYTF.

A single count supports this clone. V and J are TRBV29-1 and TRBJ2-2, with TRBD2 as a possible D gene (7 bases). CDR3 length equals 15 residues. Germline-derived CDR1 and CDR2 are SQVTM and ANQGSEA. The V end lost 2 bases, the J end lost 5 bases, and 15 bases lay between the germline ends. In DNA, the CDR3 is TGCAGCGTTGAACGGGGGCTAGCGGAGACCGGGGAGCTGTTTTTT. Its protein is CSVERGLAETGELFF.

This clone was detected only a few times. The chain is built from TRBV10-3 and TRBJ1-6; D is possibly TRBD1 (6 bases). Germline V gene sequence: CDR1 ENHRY, CDR2 SYGVKD. The CDR3 loop spans 15 amino acids. Trimming left V 4 bases short and J 7 bases short, with 14 bases between. The CDR3 protein is CAISASGQGNSPLHF. CDR3 DNA: TGTGCCATCAGTGCCTCAGGCCAGGGGAATTCACCCCTCCACTTT.

This chain joins TRBV10-1 and TRBJ1-6; 7 nucleotides align to TRBD1. The CDR3 is 12 residues long. V shed 6 bases and J 13 bases; nucleotides not matched to a gene: 6. In germline, CDR1 is WNHNN, CDR2 SYGVQD (reference sequence). The CDR3 DNA reads as TGCGCCAGCAGGGGCCTCAGGGGGCCCCTCCACTTT. The encoded protein is CASRGLRGPLHF.

The chain links TRBV11-1 to TRBJ2-7; 8 positions match TRBD2. Germline CDR1 and CDR2: SGHAT and FQDESV (reference sequence). The CDR3 has 16 residues. V was clipped by 6 bases and J by 2 bases; unmatched bases: 12. As DNA, the CDR3 is TGTGCCAGCAGTTCTTCCCGACTAGCGATTACCTACGAGCAGTACTTC. It translates to CASSSSRLAITYEQYF.